Reported below is one T cell receptor beta chain. The antigen is undetermined. The entry originates in a study of graft-versus-host responses after intestinal transplantation. Turning to the study itself: The transplants performed in recipients were multivisceral, liver-intestinal, or isolated intestinal. Following induction with anti-thymocyte globulin, all recipients were given tacrolimus and steroids for about 3 years.

The V gene end was trimmed by 5 bases and the J gene end by 4 bases; junction bases not matched to a gene: 2. CDR1 is GTSNPN, CDR2 SVGIG, per germline (reference sequence). The CDR3 spans 14 residues. Libraries were prepared by immunoSEQ multiplex PCR; TCRdb keeps only in-frame clonotypes and omits some of them. The sample records tens of thousands of clones, 91% being singletons. Sequenced material: unstimulated CD4+ T cells sorted from spleen or lymph node cells, taken before intestinal transplant. The TCR was taken from a human donor who received an intestinal transplant. The V call is TRBV30, the J call TRBJ2-6; TRBD1 matches at 10 bases. The CDR3 region has the DNA TGTGCCTGGGACAGGGGGCGAGGGGCCAACGTCCTGACTTTC. Translating gives CAWDRGRGANVLTF.